A selection of T cell receptor beta chains follows, all from one sample in a study of T cell responses to AZD1222 COVID-19 vaccine. Sequencing used immunoSEQ multiplex PCR; TCRdb keeps in-frame clones, though not all of them. This sample has some 140,000 clones, with roughly 90% found just once. The specimen was peripheral blood, collected on day 0 of MenACWY control vaccination. The source is an adult in good health. Both conserved end residues are part of each CDR3. The D gene is left open where the match is weak.

d_call	v_call	j_call	cdr3_aa	cdr3_nt
.	TRBV7-2	TRBJ1-1	CASSLVGAVEAFF	TGTGCCAGCAGCTTAGTGGGAGCGGTAGAAGCTTTCTTT
.	TRBV19	TRBJ1-3	CASSIGDFSGNTIYF	TGTGCCAGTAGTATAGGGGACTTCTCTGGAAACACCATATATTTT
.	TRBV2	TRBJ1-2	CASSEAWAGVNTF	TGTGCCAGCAGTGAAGCGTGGGCGGGGGTAAACACCTTC
.	TRBV21-1	TRBJ1-3	CASSKGGQGRRGNTIYF	TGTGCCAGCAGCAAAGGAGGGCAGGGGCGCAGGGGAAACACCATATATTTT
TRBD2	TRBV11-3	TRBJ2-7	CASSSGLAGGGYEQYF	TGTGCCAGCAGCTCTGGACTAGCGGGAGGAGGTTACGAGCAGTACTTC
.	TRBV11-2	TRBJ1-1	CASSLTTAMNTEAFF	TGTGCCAGCAGCTTAACTACGGCCATGAACACTGAAGCTTTCTTT
TRBD1	TRBV4-1	TRBJ2-3	CASSLGQGAGDTQYF	TGCGCCAGCAGCCTCGGACAGGGGGCAGGAGATACGCAGTATTTT
TRBD1	TRBV28	TRBJ2-7	CASFGQGGPYEQYF	TGTGCCAGCTTTGGACAGGGCGGTCCCTACGAGCAGTACTTC
.	TRBV19	TRBJ1-5	CASMRTVNQPQHF	TGTGCCAGTATGAGGACAGTTAATCAGCCCCAGCATTTT
.	TRBV14	TRBJ2-2	CASSQRVGSRNTGELFF	TGTGCCAGCAGCCAAAGGGTGGGCTCAAGGAACACCGGGGAGCTGTTTTTT
.	TRBV10-3	TRBJ2-3	CAISESREGDTQYF	TGTGCCATCAGTGAGTCCAGGGAAGGAGATACGCAGTATTTT
.	TRBV9	TRBJ2-1	CASSPDPRGPNEQFF	TGTGCCAGCAGCCCCGATCCCAGGGGCCCCAATGAGCAGTTCTTC
.	TRBV7-6	TRBJ2-7	CASSLGSGNEQYF	TGTGCCAGCAGCTTAGGGTCCGGCAACGAGCAGTACTTC
.	TRBV21-1	TRBJ2-7	CASSFGRQGSYEQYF	TGTGCCAGCAGTTTCGGCAGACAGGGCTCCTACGAGCAGTACTTC
.	TRBV5-4	TRBJ1-2	CASSQAARGYTF	TGTGCCAGCAGTCAGGCGGCGCGTGGCTACACCTTC
TRBD1	TRBV5-4	TRBJ1-2	CASSLDSGQGRGYTF	TGTGCCAGCAGCTTGGACTCTGGACAGGGACGTGGCTACACCTTC
.	TRBV30	TRBJ1-5	CAWSVTGSSNQPQHF	TGTGCCTGGAGTGTAACAGGGTCGAGCAATCAGCCCCAGCATTTT